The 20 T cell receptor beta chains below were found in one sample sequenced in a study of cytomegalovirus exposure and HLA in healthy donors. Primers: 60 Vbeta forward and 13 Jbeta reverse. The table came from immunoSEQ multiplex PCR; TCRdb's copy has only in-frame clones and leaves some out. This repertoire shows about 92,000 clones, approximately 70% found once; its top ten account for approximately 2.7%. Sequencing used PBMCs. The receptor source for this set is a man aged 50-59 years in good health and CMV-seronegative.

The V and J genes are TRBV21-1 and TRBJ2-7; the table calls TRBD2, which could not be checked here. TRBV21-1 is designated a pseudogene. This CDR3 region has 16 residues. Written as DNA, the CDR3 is TGTGCCAGCAGCAACTTTCGACTAGCGGGGGGCTACGAGCAGTACTTC. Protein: CASSNFRLAGGYEQYF.

The CDR3 is CASSLIASGVRVDEQFF. DNA of the CDR3: TGCGCCAGCAGCTTGATCGCTAGCGGGGTACGGGTAGATGAGCAGTTCTTC. This chain joins TRBV5-1 and TRBJ2-1; TRBD2 agrees at 9 bases. There are 17 residues in the CDR3. The V segment lost 1 base and the J segment 8 bases; nucleotides outside the gene matches: 13. Germline-derived CDR1 and CDR2 are SGHRS and YFSETQ.

The CDR3 loop reads CASSQTGTDYGYTF. CDR3 sequence (DNA): TGCGCCAGCAGCCAAACGGGGACAGACTATGGCTACACCTTC. This chain links TRBV4-1 with TRBJ1-2; 7 nucleotides line up with TRBD1. V was clipped by 2 bases and J by 3 bases; unmatched bases: 3. This CDR3 contains 14 residues. Germline V gene data show CDR1 as MGHRA and CDR2 as YSYEKL.

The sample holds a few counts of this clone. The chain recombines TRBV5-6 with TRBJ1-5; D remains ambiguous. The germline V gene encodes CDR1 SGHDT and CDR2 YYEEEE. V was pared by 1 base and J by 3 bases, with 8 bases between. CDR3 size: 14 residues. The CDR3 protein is CASSLRGINQPQHF. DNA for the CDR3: TGTGCCAGCAGCTTGAGAGGAATCAATCAGCCCCAGCATTTT. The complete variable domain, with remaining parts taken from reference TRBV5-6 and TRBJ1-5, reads DAGVTQSPTHLIKTRGQQVTLRCSPKSGHDTVSWYQQALGQGPQFIFQYYEEEERQRGNFPDRFSGHQFPNYSSELNVNALLLGDSALYLCASSLRGINQPQHFGDGTRLSIL.

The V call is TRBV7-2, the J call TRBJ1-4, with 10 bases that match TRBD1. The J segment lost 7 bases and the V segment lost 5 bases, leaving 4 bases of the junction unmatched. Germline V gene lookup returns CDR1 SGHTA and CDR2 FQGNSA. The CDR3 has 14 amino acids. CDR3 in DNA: TGTGCCAGCAGCCTCCGGGACAGGGGTGAAAAACTGTTTTTT. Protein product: CASSLRDRGEKLFF.

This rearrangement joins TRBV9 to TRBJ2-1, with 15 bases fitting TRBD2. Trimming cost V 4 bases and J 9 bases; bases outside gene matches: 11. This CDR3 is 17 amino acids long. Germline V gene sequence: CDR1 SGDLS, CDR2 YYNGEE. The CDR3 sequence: CASSPRTSGRVVGEQFF. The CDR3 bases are TGTGCCAGCAGCCCAAGGACTAGCGGGAGGGTAGTGGGTGAGCAGTTCTTC.

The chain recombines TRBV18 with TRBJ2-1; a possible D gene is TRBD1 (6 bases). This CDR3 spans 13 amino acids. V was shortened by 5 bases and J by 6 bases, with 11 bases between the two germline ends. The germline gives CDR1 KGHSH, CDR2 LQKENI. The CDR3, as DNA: TGTGCCAGCTCAACAGGGTCGGGCAATGAGCAGTTCTTC. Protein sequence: CASSTGSGNEQFF. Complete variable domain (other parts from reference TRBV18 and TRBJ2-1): NAGVMQNPRHLVRRRGQEARLRCSPMKGHSHVYWYRQLPEEGLKFMVYLQKENIIDESGMPKERFSAEFPKEGPSILRIQQVVRGDSAAYFCASSTGSGNEQFFGPGTRLTVL.

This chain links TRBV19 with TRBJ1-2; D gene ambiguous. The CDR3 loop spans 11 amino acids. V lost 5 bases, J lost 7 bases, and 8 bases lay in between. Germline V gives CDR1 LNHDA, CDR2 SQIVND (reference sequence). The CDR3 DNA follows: TGTGCCAGTAGTCGGAGTTTTGGCTACACCTTC. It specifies CASSRSFGYTF.

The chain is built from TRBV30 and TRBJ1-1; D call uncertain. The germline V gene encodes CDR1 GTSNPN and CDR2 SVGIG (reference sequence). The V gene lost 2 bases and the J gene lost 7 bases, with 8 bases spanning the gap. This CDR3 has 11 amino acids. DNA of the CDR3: TGTGCCTGGAGTCAGCGGAATGAAGCTTTCTTT. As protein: CAWSQRNEAFF.

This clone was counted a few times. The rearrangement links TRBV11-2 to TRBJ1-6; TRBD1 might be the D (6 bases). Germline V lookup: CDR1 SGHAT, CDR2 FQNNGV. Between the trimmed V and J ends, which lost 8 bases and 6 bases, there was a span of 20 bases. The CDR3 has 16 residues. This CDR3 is CASGAGVSRLNSPLHF. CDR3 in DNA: TGTGCCAGCGGCGCAGGGGTATCTCGCCTTAATTCACCCCTCCACTTT.

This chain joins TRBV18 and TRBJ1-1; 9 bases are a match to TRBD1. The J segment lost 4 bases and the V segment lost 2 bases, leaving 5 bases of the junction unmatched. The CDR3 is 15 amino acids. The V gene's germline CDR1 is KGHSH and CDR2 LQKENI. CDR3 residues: CASSPTGGLATEAFF. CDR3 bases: TGTGCCAGCTCACCAACAGGGGGCTTAGCCACTGAAGCTTTCTTT.

CDR3 sequence reads: CASWEGTYNEQFF. The CDR3 nucleotides are TGTGCCAGCTGGGAGGGCACCTACAATGAGCAGTTCTTC. The rearrangement joins TRBV2 to TRBJ2-1; 7 nucleotides line up with TRBD2. Germline V gene sequence: CDR1 SNHLY, CDR2 FYNNEI. V was clipped by 8 bases and J by 2 bases; unmatched bases: 3. The CDR3 length is 13 residues.

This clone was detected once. CDR3 nucleotides: TGTGCCAGCAGCTTGGGGGGCTCCCGCAGGGGGCCCTACGAGCAGTACTTC. Amino acids: CASSLGGSRRGPYEQYF. The chain combines TRBV5-4 with TRBJ2-7; TRBD1 aligns across 8 bases. Germline-derived CDR1 and CDR2 are SGHNT and YYREEE (reference sequence). V dropped 0 bases and J dropped 2; count of bases not matched to a gene: 10. CDR3 length: 17 residues.

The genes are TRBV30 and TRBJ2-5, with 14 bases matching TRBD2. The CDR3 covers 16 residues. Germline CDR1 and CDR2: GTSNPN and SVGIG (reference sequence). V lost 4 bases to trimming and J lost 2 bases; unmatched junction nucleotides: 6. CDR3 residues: CAWTGLAGEGQETQYF. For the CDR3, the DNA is TGTGCCTGGACGGGACTAGCGGGAGAGGGGCAAGAGACCCAGTACTTC.

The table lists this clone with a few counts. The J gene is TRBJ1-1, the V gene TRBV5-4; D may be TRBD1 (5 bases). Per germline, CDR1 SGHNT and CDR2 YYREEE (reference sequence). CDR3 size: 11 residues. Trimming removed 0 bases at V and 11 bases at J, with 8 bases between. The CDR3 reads CASSLGRVAFF. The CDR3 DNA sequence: TGTGCCAGCAGCTTGGGCAGGGTTGCTTTCTTT. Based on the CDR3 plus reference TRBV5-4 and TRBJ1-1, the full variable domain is ETGVTQSPTHLIKTRGQQVTLRCSSQSGHNTVSWYQQALGQGPQFIFQYYREEENGRGNFPPRFSGLQFPNYSSELNVNALELDDSALYLCASSLGRVAFFGQGTRLTVV.

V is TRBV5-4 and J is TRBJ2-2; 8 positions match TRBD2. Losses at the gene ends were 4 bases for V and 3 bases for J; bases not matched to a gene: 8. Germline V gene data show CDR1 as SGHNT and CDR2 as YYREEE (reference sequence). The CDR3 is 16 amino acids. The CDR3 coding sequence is TGTGCCAGCAGCCCACGGAGCGGGGGAGACACCGGGGAGCTGTTTTTT. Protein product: CASSPRSGGDTGELFF. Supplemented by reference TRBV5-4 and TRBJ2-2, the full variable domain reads ETGVTQSPTHLIKTRGQQVTLRCSSQSGHNTVSWYQQALGQGPQFIFQYYREEENGRGNFPPRFSGLQFPNYSSELNVNALELDDSALYLCASSPRSGGDTGELFFGEGSRLTVL.

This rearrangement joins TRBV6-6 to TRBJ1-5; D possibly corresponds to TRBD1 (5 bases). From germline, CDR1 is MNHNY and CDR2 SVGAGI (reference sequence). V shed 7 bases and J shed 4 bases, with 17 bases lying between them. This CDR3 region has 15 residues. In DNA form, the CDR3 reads TGTGCCAGCACCGCTTGGGGGGGAGGGAATCAGCCCCAGCATTTT. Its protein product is CASTAWGGGNQPQHF.

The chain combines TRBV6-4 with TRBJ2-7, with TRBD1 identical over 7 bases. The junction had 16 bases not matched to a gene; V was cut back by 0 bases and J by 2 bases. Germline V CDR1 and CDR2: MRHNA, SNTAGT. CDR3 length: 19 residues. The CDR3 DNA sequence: TGTGCCAGCAGTGACTCTGACAGGGCCCTATCCTCCCTAGCCTACGAGCAGTACTTC. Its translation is CASSDSDRALSSLAYEQYF.

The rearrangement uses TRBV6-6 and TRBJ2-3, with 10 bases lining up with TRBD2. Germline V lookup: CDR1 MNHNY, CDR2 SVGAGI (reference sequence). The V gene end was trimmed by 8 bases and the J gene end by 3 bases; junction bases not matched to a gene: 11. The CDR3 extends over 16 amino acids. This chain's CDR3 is CASVIKRGGRTDTQYF. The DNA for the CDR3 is TGTGCCAGCGTTATAAAGCGGGGGGGCCGGACAGATACGCAGTATTTT.

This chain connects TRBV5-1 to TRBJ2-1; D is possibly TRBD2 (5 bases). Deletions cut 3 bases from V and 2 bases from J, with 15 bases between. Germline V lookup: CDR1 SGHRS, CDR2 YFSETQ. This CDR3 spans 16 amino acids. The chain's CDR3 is CASSWNLDFPYNEQFF. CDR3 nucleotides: TGCGCCAGCAGCTGGAACCTGGACTTCCCCTACAATGAGCAGTTCTTC.